This T cell receptor (beta chain) appears in the sequencing data of a study of shared clonotypes between healthy human individuals. Study overall: In total, the donors were a couple of women and a few men aged 18 to 49.

Study-wide findings and caveats: A small donor pool kept down the genetic and exposure-history diversity that was represented. The sharing of 5% to 5.5% of naive CD4 clonotypes was seen across several donors.

Clones were sequenced by immunoSEQ multiplex PCR, and TCRdb holds only the in-frame ones, with some missing. The table shows roughly 1,100,000 clones, with roughly 70% occurring only once. This CDR3 region has 14 residues. J was trimmed by 12 bases and V by 0 bases; bases with no gene match: 8. Germline V gene lookup returns CDR1 ENHRY and CDR2 SYGVKD. Points on this clone: Its antigen remains unidentified.

Sequenced sample: memory CD4+ T cells sorted from blood. Subset described: CD45RA-negative fraction. This chain links TRBV10-3 with TRBJ2-7, with 10 bases that match TRBD2. The receptor's source is a man between 18 and 35 years old in good health. The CDR3: CAISESLAGGALYF. The DNA of the CDR3 is TGTGCCATCAGTGAGTCGTTAGCGGGAGGAGCCCTGTACTTC.